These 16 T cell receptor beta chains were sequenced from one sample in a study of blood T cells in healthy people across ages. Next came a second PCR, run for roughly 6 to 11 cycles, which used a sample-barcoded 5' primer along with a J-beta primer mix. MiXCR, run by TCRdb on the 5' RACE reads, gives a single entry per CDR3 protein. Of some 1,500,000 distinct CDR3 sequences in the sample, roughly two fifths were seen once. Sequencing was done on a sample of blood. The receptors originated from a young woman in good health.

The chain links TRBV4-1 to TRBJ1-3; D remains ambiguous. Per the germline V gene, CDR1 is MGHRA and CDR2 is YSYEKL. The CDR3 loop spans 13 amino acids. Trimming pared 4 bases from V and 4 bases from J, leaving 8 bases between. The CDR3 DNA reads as TGCGCCAGCAGCCGGACCTTGGGAAACACCATATATTTT. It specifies CASSRTLGNTIYF.

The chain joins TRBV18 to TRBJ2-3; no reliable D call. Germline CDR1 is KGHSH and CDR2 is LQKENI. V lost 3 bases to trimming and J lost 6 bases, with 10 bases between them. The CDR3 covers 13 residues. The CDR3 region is CASSPVQSDTQYF. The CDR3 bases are TGTGCCAGCTCACCCGTACAGAGCGATACGCAGTATTTT.

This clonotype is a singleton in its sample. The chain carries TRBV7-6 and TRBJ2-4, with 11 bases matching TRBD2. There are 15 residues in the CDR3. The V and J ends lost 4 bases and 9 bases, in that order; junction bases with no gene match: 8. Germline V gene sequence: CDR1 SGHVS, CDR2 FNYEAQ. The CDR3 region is CASSSPSLAGGIQYF. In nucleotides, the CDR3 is TGTGCCAGCAGCTCCCCTAGTCTAGCGGGAGGCATTCAGTACTTC.

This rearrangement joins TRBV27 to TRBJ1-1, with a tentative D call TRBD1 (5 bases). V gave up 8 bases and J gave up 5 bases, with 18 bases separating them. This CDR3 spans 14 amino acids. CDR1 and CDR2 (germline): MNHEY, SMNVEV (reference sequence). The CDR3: CASSPFRERTEAFF. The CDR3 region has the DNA TGTGCCAGCTCACCCTTCAGGGAACGGACTGAAGCTTTCTTT.

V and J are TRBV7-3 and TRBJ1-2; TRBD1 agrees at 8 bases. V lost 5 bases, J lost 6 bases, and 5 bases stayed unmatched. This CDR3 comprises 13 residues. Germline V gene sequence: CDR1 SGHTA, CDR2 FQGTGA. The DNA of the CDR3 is TGTGCCAGCAGCCCAGGGGGCGCGGATGGCTACACCTTC. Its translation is CASSPGGADGYTF.

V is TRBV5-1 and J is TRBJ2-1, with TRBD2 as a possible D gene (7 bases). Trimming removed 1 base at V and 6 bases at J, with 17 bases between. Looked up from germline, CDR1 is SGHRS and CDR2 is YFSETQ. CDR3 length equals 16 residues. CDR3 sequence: CASSLRRRGGSNEQFF. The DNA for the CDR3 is TGCGCCAGCAGCTTGAGAAGGAGGGGGGGAAGCAATGAGCAGTTCTTC.

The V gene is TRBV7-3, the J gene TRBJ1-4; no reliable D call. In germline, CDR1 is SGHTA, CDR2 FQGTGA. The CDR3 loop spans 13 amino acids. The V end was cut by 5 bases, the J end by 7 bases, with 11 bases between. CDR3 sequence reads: CASSRMQGEKLFF. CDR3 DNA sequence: TGTGCCAGCAGCCGTATGCAAGGTGAAAAACTGTTTTTT.

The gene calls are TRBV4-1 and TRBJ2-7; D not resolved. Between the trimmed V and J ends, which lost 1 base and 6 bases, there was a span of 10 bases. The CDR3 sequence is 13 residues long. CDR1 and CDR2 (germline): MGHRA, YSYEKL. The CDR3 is CASSQAISFEQYF. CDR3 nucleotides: TGCGCCAGCAGCCAAGCAATAAGTTTCGAGCAGTACTTC.

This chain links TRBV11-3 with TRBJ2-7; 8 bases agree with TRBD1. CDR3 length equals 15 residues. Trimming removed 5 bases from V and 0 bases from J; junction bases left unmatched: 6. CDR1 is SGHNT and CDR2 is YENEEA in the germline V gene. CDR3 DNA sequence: TGTGCCAGCAGCATGACCGGGACAGGCTCCTACGAGCAGTACTTC. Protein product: CASSMTGTGSYEQYF.

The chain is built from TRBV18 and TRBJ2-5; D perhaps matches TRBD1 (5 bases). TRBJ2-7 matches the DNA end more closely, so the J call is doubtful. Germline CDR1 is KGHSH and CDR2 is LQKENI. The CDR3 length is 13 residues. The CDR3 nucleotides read TGTGCCAGCTCACCAGTCCAGGGTGGCGAGCAGTACTTC. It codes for CASSPVQGGEQYF.

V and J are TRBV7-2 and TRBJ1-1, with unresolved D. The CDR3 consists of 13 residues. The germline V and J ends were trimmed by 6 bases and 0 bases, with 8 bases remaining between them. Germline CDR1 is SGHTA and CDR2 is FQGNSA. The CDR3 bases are TGTGCCAGCAGTGGGGAGGTGAACACTGAAGCTTTCTTT. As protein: CASSGEVNTEAFF.

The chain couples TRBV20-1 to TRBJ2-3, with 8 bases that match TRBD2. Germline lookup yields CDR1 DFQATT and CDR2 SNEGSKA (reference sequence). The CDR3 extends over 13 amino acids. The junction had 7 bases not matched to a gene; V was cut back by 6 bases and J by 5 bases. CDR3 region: CSARGGPGDTQYF. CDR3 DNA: TGCAGTGCCCGGGGGGGGCCCGGAGATACGCAGTATTTT.

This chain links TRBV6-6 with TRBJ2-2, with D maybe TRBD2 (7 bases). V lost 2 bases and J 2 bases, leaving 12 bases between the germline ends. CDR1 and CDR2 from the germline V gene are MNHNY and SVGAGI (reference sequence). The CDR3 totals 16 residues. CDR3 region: CASSYRGGHNTGELFF. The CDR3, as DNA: TGTGCCAGCAGTTACAGGGGGGGCCATAACACCGGGGAGCTGTTTTTT.

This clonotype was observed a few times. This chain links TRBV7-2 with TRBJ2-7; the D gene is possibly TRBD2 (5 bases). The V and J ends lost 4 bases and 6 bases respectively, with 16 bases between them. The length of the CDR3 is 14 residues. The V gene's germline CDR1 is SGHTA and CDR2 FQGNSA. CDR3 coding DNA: TGTGCCAGCAGCTCATCCGGAACTAGGTCCGAGCAGTACTTC. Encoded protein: CASSSSGTRSEQYF.

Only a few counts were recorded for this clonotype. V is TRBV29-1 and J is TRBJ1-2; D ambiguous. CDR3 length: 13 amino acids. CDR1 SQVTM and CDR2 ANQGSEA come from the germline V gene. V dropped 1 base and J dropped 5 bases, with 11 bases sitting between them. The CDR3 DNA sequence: TGCAGCGTTGAAGGGACGGGTTGGTATGGCTACACCTTC. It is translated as CSVEGTGWYGYTF.

DNA for the CDR3: TGCAGTGCCATCCACCAACTAGCGGGAGGGCAAGAGACCCAGTACTTC. Its protein product is CSAIHQLAGGQETQYF. The chain joins TRBV20-1 to TRBJ2-5; 13 bases match TRBD2. With V trimmed by 6 bases and J by 2 bases, 9 bases remained unmatched. Germline values: CDR1 DFQATT, CDR2 SNEGSKA (reference sequence). The CDR3 length is 16 residues.